The clone carrying this T cell receptor beta chain was observed a few times. Germline CDR1 MNHNS, CDR2 SASEGT. The CDR3 is 16 amino acids. V lost 6 bases to trimming and J lost 1 base, with 16 bases between them. TCR beta libraries were built with iRepertoire HTBI primers and Arm-PCR of CDR3 regions. TCRdb processed the multiplex PCR reads anew with MiXCR; each CDR3 protein has one entry. The sample comprises 580,000 or so distinct CDR3 sequences, roughly 15% of which are singletons, and 9.5% to 15% rests with the top ten. This sample is part of a study of regulatory T cells in long-lasting Graves disease. As for time point: newly diagnosed GD, antithyroid drugs for less than 3 months. PBMC RNA was the source of the TCR library. The same data also contributed to another study, on T cells in Graves' hyperthyroidism and ophthalmopathy.

This chain connects TRBV6-1 to TRBJ2-4; weak D call: TRBD2 (6 bases). The clonotype originates from a man younger than 35 with Graves disease. The source material was peripheral blood mononuclear cells (PBMCs), sampled at new diagnosis, from a patient treated with antithyroid drugs. As DNA, the CDR3 is TGTGCCAGCAGCTCTTATACGGGGGAGGCCAAAAACATTCAGTACTTC. It specifies CASSSYTGEAKNIQYF.